This T cell receptor (beta chain) was sequenced during a study of molecular identifiers for immune sequencing clone quantification. On the study more broadly: The replicates split RNA from roughly 20,000 or 100,000 naive CD8 cells five ways and sequenced four.

Isolation of naive CD8 T cells was achieved by sorting on a CD8+CD4-CCR7+CD45RA+ phenotype. Findings and caveats of the study: Clones carrying above 20 RNA copies accounted for over 98% of effector molecules, under 1% in naive cells.

With respect to this clonotype: Its antigen is undetermined.

Trimming pared 4 bases from V and 5 bases from J, leaving 22 bases between. Germline CDR1 is SGHRS and CDR2 is YFSETQ. The CDR3 runs to 16 residues. The bulk TCR libraries were made with methods described before and with listed TCR primers. TCRdb reprocessed the PCR reads via MiXCR and lists one record per CDR3 protein. The data hold approximately 320,000 distinct CDR3 sequences, with roughly a quarter observed a single time. The sequencing input was naive CD8+ T cells from blood, with Jurkat cell RNA spiked in. The subset here: FACS-sorted CD8+CD4-CCR7+CD45RA+ naive T cells. V gene TRBV5-1 combines with J gene TRBJ2-7, with D perhaps matching TRBD1 (6 bases). The TCR comes from a human donor in good health. Some libraries in this study had Jurkat cell RNA spiked in. CDR3 protein: CASSPVGQSGYHEQYF. Written as DNA, the CDR3 is TGCGCCAGCAGCCCGGTAGGACAGAGTGGGTACCACGAGCAGTACTTC.